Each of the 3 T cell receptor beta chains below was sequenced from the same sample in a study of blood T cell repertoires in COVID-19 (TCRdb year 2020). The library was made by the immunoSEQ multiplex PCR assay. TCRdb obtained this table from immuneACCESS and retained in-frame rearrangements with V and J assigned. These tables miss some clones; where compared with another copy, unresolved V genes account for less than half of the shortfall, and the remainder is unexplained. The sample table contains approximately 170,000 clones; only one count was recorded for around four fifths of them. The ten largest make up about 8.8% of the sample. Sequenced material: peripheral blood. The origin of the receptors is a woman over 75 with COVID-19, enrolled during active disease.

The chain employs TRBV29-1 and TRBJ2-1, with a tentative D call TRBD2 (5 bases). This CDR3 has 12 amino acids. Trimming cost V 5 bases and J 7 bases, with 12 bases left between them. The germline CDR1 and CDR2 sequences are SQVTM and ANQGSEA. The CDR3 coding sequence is TGCAGCGTTAGTTCGGGGTCTAATGAGCAGTTCTTC. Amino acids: CSVSSGSNEQFF.

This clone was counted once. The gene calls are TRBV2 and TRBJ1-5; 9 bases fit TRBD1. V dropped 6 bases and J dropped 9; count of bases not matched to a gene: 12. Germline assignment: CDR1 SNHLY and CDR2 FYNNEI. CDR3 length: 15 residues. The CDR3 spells CASRKPGQGPMPQHF. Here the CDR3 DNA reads TGTGCCAGCAGGAAACCGGGACAGGGCCCCATGCCCCAGCATTTT.

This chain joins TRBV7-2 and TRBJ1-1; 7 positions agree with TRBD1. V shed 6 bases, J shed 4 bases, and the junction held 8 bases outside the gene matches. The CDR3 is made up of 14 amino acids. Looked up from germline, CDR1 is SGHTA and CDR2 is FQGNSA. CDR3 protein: CASRITGAGTEAFF. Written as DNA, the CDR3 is TGTGCCAGCAGAATAACAGGGGCCGGCACTGAAGCTTTCTTT.